The 15 T cell receptor beta chains in this list originate from one sample, sequenced in a study of CD8+ T cells in alopecia areata. Reverse transcribed after extraction, RNA yielded cDNA as the sequencing template. The method was immunoSEQ multiplex PCR; TCRdb's version includes in-frame clones alone and lacks a portion of them. This sample has 190,000 or so clones, with under 60% found just once. As to treatment: oral pan-JAK inhibitor, 5-10 mg twice daily. The source material was CD8+ T cells sorted from blood, sampled at week 24, from a patient treated with tofacitinib. Receptors originate from a human donor with alopecia areata.

This clone was seen only a few times. The chain uses TRBV13 and TRBJ2-3; 8 positions agree with TRBD1. The CDR3 runs 15 residues. J was trimmed by 4 bases and V by 3 bases; bases with no gene match: 6. From germline, CDR1 is PRHDT and CDR2 FYEKMQ (reference sequence). Here the CDR3 DNA reads TGTGCCAGCAGCTTTGGACAGGGTAGTGCAGATACGCAGTATTTT. Protein product: CASSFGQGSADTQYF.

The gene calls are TRBV18 and TRBJ2-3, with 9 positions matching TRBD1. Germline-derived CDR1 and CDR2 are KGHSH and LQKENI. There are 15 residues in the CDR3. J lost 3 bases, V lost 3 bases, and 4 bases had no gene match. As DNA, the CDR3 is TGTGCCAGCTCACCCCGGGACAGGGCGACAGATACGCAGTATTTT. Its protein is CASSPRDRATDTQYF.

The chain links TRBV7-9 to TRBJ2-3; 11 positions agree with TRBD2. This CDR3 spans 16 amino acids. V trimming: 5 bases; J trimming: 7 bases; junction bases outside the gene matches: 11. Per the germline V gene, CDR1 is SEHNR and CDR2 is FQNEAQ (reference sequence). CDR3 DNA: TGTGCCAGCAGCCCCTCTGTAGCGGGGGGGCTCTATACGCAGTATTTT. Protein: CASSPSVAGGLYTQYF.

This clone has a single count. This chain uses TRBV19 with TRBJ1-5; D ambiguous. Germline V gene data show CDR1 as LNHDA and CDR2 as SQIVND (reference sequence). This CDR3 comprises 16 residues. V gave up 5 bases and J gave up 0 bases, with 14 bases separating them. CDR3 nucleotides: TGTGCCAGTAGTTTCCAGGTGGGATATAGCAATCAGCCCCAGCATTTT. Protein sequence: CASSFQVGYSNQPQHF.

A single count supports this clone. V and J are TRBV9 and TRBJ2-2, with D possibly matching TRBD1 (6 bases). V lost 4 bases and J lost 2, with 12 bases in between. Germline CDR1 SGDLS, CDR2 YYNGEE. The length of the CDR3 is 15 residues. CDR3 sequence (DNA): TGTGCCAGCAGCTTCACCGGGACAAACACCGGGGAGCTGTTTTTT. It translates to CASSFTGTNTGELFF.

The chain links TRBV4-1 to TRBJ1-5; D remains unclear. The CDR3 spans 15 residues. With 4 bases removed from V and 3 bases from J, the gap between germline ends came to 13 bases. Germline V gives CDR1 MGHRA, CDR2 YSYEKL. CDR3 sequence: CASSPRVRDNQPQHF. The CDR3 region has the DNA TGCGCCAGCAGCCCCCGGGTGAGGGACAATCAGCCCCAGCATTTT.

V usage is TRBV30 and J usage is TRBJ1-2; D gene uncertain. From germline, CDR1 is GTSNPN and CDR2 SVGIG (reference sequence). The CDR3 has 13 residues. The V end lost 4 bases, the J end lost 3 bases, and 12 bases lay between the germline ends. The CDR3 is CAWMVGPYYGYTF. In DNA form, the CDR3 reads TGTGCCTGGATGGTAGGACCGTACTATGGCTACACCTTC.

The chain employs TRBV4-1 and TRBJ2-7, with D tentatively TRBD2 (6 bases). Germline values: CDR1 MGHRA, CDR2 YSYEKL. V was clipped by 3 bases and J by 3 bases, with 21 bases between them. The CDR3 has 17 amino acids. This CDR3 reads CASSQADSRGNYYEQYF. The CDR3 DNA follows: TGCGCCAGCAGCCAGGCCGATTCCCGGGGGAACTACTACGAGCAGTACTTC.

This clone is a singleton in its sample. Other DNA sequences in the sample encode the same CDR3. The genes are TRBV30 and TRBJ1-1; 9 bases align to TRBD1. This CDR3 is 14 amino acids long. Per the germline V gene, CDR1 is GTSNPN and CDR2 is SVGIG (reference sequence). J lost 1 base, V lost 0 bases, and 0 bases had no gene match. The CDR3 protein is CAWSVGQGNTEAFF. CDR3 DNA: TGTGCCTGGAGTGTGGGACAGGGGAACACTGAAGCTTTCTTT.

The genes are TRBV7-8 and TRBJ2-1; D is unresolved. The CDR3 is 15 amino acids. The ends were cut back, 2 bases at V and 0 bases at J, with 8 bases in the middle. Germline values: CDR1 SGHVS, CDR2 FQNEAQ. CDR3 residues: CASSLKLHSYNEQFF. The CDR3 coding sequence is TGTGCCAGCAGCTTAAAGCTTCACTCCTACAATGAGCAGTTCTTC.

The chain links TRBV7-7 to TRBJ2-1, with a possible D match to TRBD1 (5 bases). Germline assignment: CDR1 SSHAT and CDR2 FNYEAQ (reference sequence). The CDR3 is 13 residues long. V was pared by 3 bases and J by 6 bases, with 9 bases between. The CDR3 nucleotides read TGTGCCAGCAGCTTTTCCAGGGCCAATGAGCAGTTCTTC. Residues: CASSFSRANEQFF.

This clone was seen more than once but under ten times. The chain uses TRBV29-1 and TRBJ2-7; 9 bases match TRBD1. CDR1 SQVTM and CDR2 ANQGSEA come from the germline V gene. CDR3 length: 16 amino acids. V shed 4 bases, J shed 0 bases, and the junction held 10 bases outside the gene matches. The CDR3, as DNA: TGCAGCGTTGTGGGGGCCGGGACAGGGCTCTCCTACGAGCAGTACTTC. Its protein is CSVVGAGTGLSYEQYF.

This clone has more than one count but fewer than ten. The chain joins TRBV5-1 to TRBJ1-5; a weak D match, TRBD1 (6 bases). Germline lookup yields CDR1 SGHRS and CDR2 YFSETQ. Trimming took off 0 bases at V and 6 bases at J, with 10 bases between the two ends. The CDR3 sequence is 14 residues long. CDR3 in amino acids: CASSLGGQGQPQHF. CDR3 DNA: TGCGCCAGCAGCTTGGGGGGGCAAGGTCAGCCCCAGCATTTT.

The J gene is TRBJ2-1, the V gene TRBV5-1, with 13 nucleotides matching TRBD2. CDR1 is SGHRS and CDR2 is YFSETQ in the germline V gene. V lost 4 bases to trimming and J lost 4 bases; unmatched junction nucleotides: 8. CDR3 length: 17 residues. CDR3 bases: TGCGCCAGCAGCGAGGGACTAGCGGGGACCCTTTACAATGAGCAGTTCTTC. This codes for CASSEGLAGTLYNEQFF.

V usage is TRBV6-1 and J usage is TRBJ2-7; a weak D match, TRBD2 (6 bases). V was shortened by 4 bases and J by 0 bases, with 25 bases between the two germline ends. The V gene's germline CDR1 is MNHNS and CDR2 SASEGT. The length of the CDR3 is 19 residues. CDR3 nucleotides: TGTGCCAGCAGTGTGGTTCAACCCGCGTGGGACTGGTTCTCCTACGAGCAGTACTTC. Translation: CASSVVQPAWDWFSYEQYF.